This T cell receptor beta chain is from a study of regulatory T cells in long-lasting Graves disease (dated by TCRdb to the early 2020s). Study-level background: In the newly diagnosed Graves' disease group, patients had been taking antithyroid drugs for less than 3 months. Patients with persistent Graves' disease were compared with patients with newly diagnosed Graves' disease using TCR sequencing and RNA sequencing of peripheral blood. The study was conducted in China and was registered as a clinical trial. A total of about 33 samples were covered by TCR sequencing, comprising approximately 13 persistent and roughly 20 newly diagnosed Graves' disease patients. General study outcomes and caveats: TRBV28, TRBJ1-2 and TRBJ2-5 were preferentially used in persistent disease, while TRBV20-1 and TRBJ2-1 were favored in newly diagnosed disease. Compared with newly diagnosed patients, persistent Graves' disease patients had lower TCR Shannon entropy and fewer highly expanded clones, which suggests clonal expansion. The authors noted that the small sample size was a limitation that may lower accuracy. More public clonotypes were shared among persistent patients (roughly 3,000) than among newly diagnosed patients (966). Because the primary lesion, thyroid tissue, could not be accessed, the study looked at peripheral blood alone. Sequencing and analysis were limited to the TCR beta chain.

Library preparation used multiplex PCR. Sequencing instrument: Illumina HiSeq 4000. To build TCR beta libraries, CDR3 regions were amplified by Arm-PCR using iRepertoire HTBI primers. PCR products were gel purified before sequencing. Regarding the original processing steps: Gene usage analysis of CDR3 amino acid clonotypes used the 55 to 65 TRBV and fewer than 15 TRBJ segments found across samples. Filtered high-quality paired reads were merged into contigs using COPE and FqMerger. Contigs were aligned with BLAST to IMGT TRBV, TRBD and TRBJ reference genes, and CDR3 was defined per IMGT. Highly expanded clones were defined as clonotypes with a frequency above 0.1%. Repertoire diversity was measured by Shannon entropy, and V-J evenness by the Gini coefficient. A clonotype was considered public if more than one individual shared it. TCRdb redid the processing of the public reads, applying fastp at Q25 and MiXCR, and retained in-frame beta chains. Rows are unified per CDR3 protein, each entry keeping the most common DNA and genes. In this record, the V and J calls reflect TCRdb's handling and not the investigators' own analysis. The sample table contains 200,000 to 300,000 distinct CDR3 sequences; only one count was recorded for around 20% of them. The ten largest clones capture around 13% of the sample.

The time point label, as the study defines it: newly diagnosed GD, antithyroid drugs for less than 3 months. For both TCR sequencing and RNA sequencing, RNA was extracted from PBMCs using TRIzol. The diagnosis of Graves' disease followed American Thyroid Association guidelines. Patients for the study were recruited at an endocrinology department in Xi'an, China. From each patient, around 9.3 milliliters of peripheral blood was collected into an EDTA anticoagulant tube. Ficoll Paque Plus density gradient separation was used to isolate PBMCs, and no further T cell sorting was performed. An Agilent 2100 Bioanalyzer and agarose gel were used to assess RNA quality, and a NanoDrop 2000 was used to measure RNA concentration. The CDR3 has 15 amino acids, counting the end cysteine and phenylalanine. Only the CDR3 region is kept as DNA, spanning 45 bases read in frame from base 1. CDR1 and CDR2 are read off the germline V gene as MDHEN and SYDVKM. V lost 5 bases and J lost 5 bases; the stretch between them is 13 bases long.

This clonotype has ten or more counts. What antigen it recognizes has not been identified. Base qualities are not recorded, but no much larger clone differs from it by a single base. Here the chain combines TRBV28 and TRBJ1-6; the D gene identity is not certain. This sequence was found in a female donor with Graves disease. The source was peripheral blood mononuclear cells (PBMCs), collected at new diagnosis, from a patient treated with antithyroid drugs. In nucleotides, the sequence is TGTGCCAGCAGTCCCCGAGTAGGGAATAATTCACCCCTCCACTTT. This sequence encodes CASSPRVGNNSPLHF.